The 20 T cell receptor beta chains presented below share a single source sample, sequenced in a study of radiotherapy plus CTLA-4 blockade in lung cancer. Clones were read by immunoSEQ multiplex PCR, and TCRdb kept only the in-frame ones, dropping some. The data show 90,000 to 100,000 clones, with roughly 74% seen just once and 2.5% to 3% held by the top ten. The sample was peripheral blood, taken from a patient treated with radiotherapy plus ipilimumab. The receptors come from a human donor with non-small cell lung cancer who had a partial response to radiotherapy plus ipilimumab. Some clones in this sample may be carry-over from other donors' samples.

The gene calls are TRBV7-2 and TRBJ2-5; TRBD2 matches at 9 bases. Trimming at V came to 7 bases and at J to 4 bases, leaving 10 bases not matched to a gene. Germline lookup yields CDR1 SGHTA and CDR2 FQGNSA. This CDR3 region has 15 residues. CDR3 nucleotide sequence: TGTGCCAGCAACGAGAAGGGACTAGCAGGAGAGACCCAGTACTTC. This gives the protein CASNEKGLAGETQYF.

The chain carries TRBV10-2 and TRBJ1-2; 10 bases match TRBD1. This CDR3 has 15 residues. The V segment lost 2 bases and the J segment 6 bases; nucleotides outside the gene matches: 6. Germline assignment: CDR1 WSHSY and CDR2 SAAADI. In DNA, the CDR3 is TGCGCCAGCAGTGAGACTCGGGACAGGGGAAATGGCTACACCTTC. Protein product: CASSETRDRGNGYTF.

The chain links TRBV2 to TRBJ1-3; D possibly corresponds to TRBD1 (5 bases). Germline assignment: CDR1 SNHLY and CDR2 FYNNEI. Deletions cut 6 bases from V and 4 bases from J, with 13 bases between. CDR3 length equals 14 residues. CDR3 in amino acids: CASRPRAGGNTIYF. The CDR3 nucleotides are TGTGCCAGCAGACCCAGGGCAGGAGGAAACACCATATATTTT.

This chain links TRBV27 with TRBJ2-6; a possible D gene is TRBD1 (5 bases). The CDR3 has 15 amino acids. The germline gives CDR1 MNHEY, CDR2 SMNVEV (reference sequence). V lost 3 bases and J 4 bases, leaving 10 bases between the germline ends. CDR3 sequence (DNA): TGTGCCAGCAGTTTCTCAGGGTCCGGGGCCAACGTCCTGACTTTC. It specifies CASSFSGSGANVLTF.

The chain carries TRBV15 and TRBJ2-1; 11 nucleotides agree with TRBD2. The junction had 5 bases not matched to a gene; V was cut back by 6 bases and J by 1 base. The CDR3 sequence is 16 residues long. In germline, CDR1 is LNHNV, CDR2 YYDKDF (reference sequence). The CDR3 region has the DNA TGTGCCACCAGGCCTACTAGCGGGAGTTCCTACAATGAGCAGTTCTTC. Its protein product is CATRPTSGSSYNEQFF.

This sequence joins TRBV28 and TRBJ2-2; a possible D gene is TRBD1 (5 bases). Germline V gene sequence: CDR1 MDHEN, CDR2 SYDVKM. Trimming stripped 1 base from V and 5 bases from J, with 14 bases between. This CDR3 contains 16 residues. The CDR3 coding sequence is TGTGCCAGCAGTTTATTCGGCAGGGCGGAAACCGGGGAGCTGTTTTTT. This gives the protein CASSLFGRAETGELFF.

The rearrangement uses TRBV7-8 and TRBJ2-7; no firm D call. Germline values: CDR1 SGHVS, CDR2 FQNEAQ. This CDR3 has 16 residues. V was trimmed by 5 bases and J by 5 bases, leaving 22 bases between them. The CDR3 sequence: CASSQTDRNYPDEQYF. The CDR3, as DNA: TGTGCCAGCAGCCAAACCGATCGTAATTATCCGGACGAGCAGTACTTC.

This clone was detected once. The chain carries TRBV2 and TRBJ1-5, with TRBD1 as a possible D gene (6 bases). CDR3 length: 14 residues. Looked up from germline, CDR1 is SNHLY and CDR2 is FYNNEI. The V gene lost 8 bases and the J gene lost 4 bases, with 15 bases spanning the gap. This CDR3 reads CASGDGTINQPQHF. The CDR3 DNA reads as TGTGCCAGCGGGGACGGGACAATTAATCAGCCCCAGCATTTT.

This chain links TRBV6-5 with TRBJ2-3; 10 nucleotides match TRBD1. V gave up 7 bases and J gave up 5 bases; unmatched junction bases: 6. Germline V gene data show CDR1 as MNHEY and CDR2 as SVGAGI. The CDR3 sequence is 14 residues long. The DNA for the CDR3 is TGTGCCAGCAACGCCGGGACAGGGGTAGATACGCAGTATTTT. Translating gives CASNAGTGVDTQYF.

The chain has TRBV28 and TRBJ2-3; D unresolved. CDR1 and CDR2 from the germline V gene are MDHEN and SYDVKM. Trimming pared 2 bases from V and 1 base from J, leaving 7 bases between. The CDR3 sequence is 14 residues long. The CDR3 loop is CASSLTARTDTQYF. CDR3 bases: TGTGCCAGCAGTTTAACAGCCCGCACAGATACGCAGTATTTT.

The chain is built from TRBV2 and TRBJ2-2; D possibly corresponds to TRBD2 (6 bases). CDR1 and CDR2 from the germline V gene are SNHLY and FYNNEI. V lost 6 bases and J 4 bases, leaving 12 bases between the germline ends. CDR3 length: 14 residues. For the CDR3, the DNA is TGTGCCAGCAGCTTGGGGGGAATCACCGGGGAGCTGTTTTTT. It translates to CASSLGGITGELFF.

V is TRBV4-3 and J is TRBJ1-2, with 8 bases aligning to TRBD1. The CDR3 covers 15 residues. Per the germline V gene, CDR1 is LGHNA and CDR2 is YSLEER. Germline trimming cut 4 bases from V and 3 bases from J; bases unmatched to any gene: 7. CDR3 DNA sequence: TGCGCCAGCAGCCGATTCGCAGGGGGCGACTATGGCTACACCTTC. This sequence encodes CASSRFAGGDYGYTF.

The chain employs TRBV2 and TRBJ2-3; no definite D call. The CDR3 runs to 13 residues. V lost 6 bases and J lost 2, with 9 bases in between. Germline V lookup: CDR1 SNHLY, CDR2 FYNNEI. In DNA form, the CDR3 reads TGTGCCAGCAGAGCCTCGTTCACAGATACGCAGTATTTT. Its protein is CASRASFTDTQYF.

This clone was recorded once. Here the CDR3 DNA reads TGTGCCAGCAGCTTACCCAGAGGGGGGGGCTCCTACAATGAGCAGTTCTTC. Translation gives CASSLPRGGGSYNEQFF. V and J are TRBV9 and TRBJ2-1; tentatively, D is TRBD2 (7 bases). CDR1 and CDR2 (germline): SGDLS, YYNGEE. The CDR3 totals 17 residues. Trimming removed 4 bases from V and 0 bases from J, with 17 bases in between.

This sequence joins TRBV7-2 and TRBJ1-2; 8 nucleotides match TRBD1. The V segment lost 3 bases and the J segment 8 bases; nucleotides outside the gene matches: 11. CDR1 is SGHTA, CDR2 FQGNSA, per germline. The CDR3 runs to 15 residues. CDR3 bases: TGTGCCAGCAGCTTGGGGACAGGTCCTCGTATGGGCTACACCTTC. Protein sequence: CASSLGTGPRMGYTF.

This clone was detected only a few times. The gene calls are TRBV7-9 and TRBJ1-2; D call uncertain. In germline, CDR1 is SEHNR, CDR2 FQNEAQ (reference sequence). This CDR3 has 16 residues. Deletions cut 0 bases from V and 6 bases from J, with 17 bases between. The CDR3 bases are TGTGCCAGCAGCTTAGCCCCCCGGGTCCTCGGGGATGGCTACACCTTC. It codes for CASSLAPRVLGDGYTF.

This clone was counted a few times. This chain joins TRBV7-9 and TRBJ1-1; weak D call: TRBD1 (6 bases). The CDR3 is 15 residues long. Trimming removed 0 bases at V and 7 bases at J, with 15 bases between. Per the germline V gene, CDR1 is SEHNR and CDR2 is FQNEAQ (reference sequence). In nucleotides, the CDR3 is TGTGCCAGCAGCTTAGCGAGGCAGGGGCGGGTTGAAGCTTTCTTT. Its translation: CASSLARQGRVEAFF.

In the case of this clone: At the DNA level, this CDR3 is encoded by other sequences in the same sample as well. J is TRBJ1-5 and V is TRBV6-5; a weak D match, TRBD1 (6 bases). Germline V lookup: CDR1 MNHEY, CDR2 SVGAGI. Trimming took off 0 bases at V and 5 bases at J, with 8 bases between the two ends. The CDR3 is 14 amino acids. The CDR3 DNA follows: TGTGCCAGCAGTTACTCTAACAGGGATCAGCCCCAGCATTTT. This gives the protein CASSYSNRDQPQHF.

The CDR3 region has the DNA TGTGCCAGCAGTCGCGAGAGCCAGGGTTACCAAAAACTGTTTTTT. Translation gives CASSRESQGYQKLFF. V gene TRBV11-2 combines with J gene TRBJ1-4; perhaps TRBD1 as D (5 bases). This CDR3 comprises 15 residues. V was clipped by 6 bases and J by 9 bases, with 20 bases between them. From germline, CDR1 is SGHAT and CDR2 FQNNGV.

The chain couples TRBV28 to TRBJ2-3, with TRBD1 identical over 8 bases. V was clipped by 2 bases and J by 4 bases; unmatched bases: 5. The CDR3 runs 15 residues. CDR1 MDHEN and CDR2 SYDVKM come from the germline V gene. The CDR3 nucleotides read TGTGCCAGCAGTTTACAGGGGGCCTGGGCAGATACGCAGTATTTT. Its protein is CASSLQGAWADTQYF.